This passage covers 7 T cell receptor beta chains from one sample sequenced in a study of blood T cell repertoires in COVID-19. Generated by immunoSEQ multiplex PCR, the TCRdb table keeps only in-frame clones and is missing some. The sample includes about 200,000 clones, roughly 87% of them seen just once. The sample comprised peripheral blood. All receptors derive from a man in his forties with active or convalescent COVID-19.

This chain connects TRBV5-5 to TRBJ2-7, with 7 nucleotides matching TRBD1. After removal of 9 bases from V and 6 bases from J, the junction contained 15 bases not matched to a gene. Germline CDR1 reads SGHKS; CDR2 reads YYEKEE (reference sequence). The CDR3 runs 14 residues. The CDR3 DNA follows: TGTGCCACCAACACCGGGACAGACCTCTTCGAGCAGTACTTC. It yields the protein CATNTGTDLFEQYF.

The V gene is TRBV19, the J gene TRBJ1-1, with D tentatively TRBD1 (6 bases). Per germline, CDR1 LNHDA and CDR2 SQIVND (reference sequence). The germline V and J ends were trimmed by 7 bases and 4 bases, with 22 bases remaining between them. The CDR3 loop spans 16 amino acids. The CDR3 bases are TGTGCCAGTATACCTAGGGGCCCCCTGGGGGCCACTGAAGCTTTCTTT. It is translated as CASIPRGPLGATEAFF.

V gene TRBV27 combines with J gene TRBJ1-6, with D possibly being TRBD1 (6 bases). The ends were cut back, 7 bases at V and 7 bases at J, with 14 bases in the middle. The CDR3 has 14 amino acids. Looked up from germline, CDR1 is MNHEY and CDR2 is SMNVEV (reference sequence). CDR3 DNA: TGTGCCAGCACAATAACAGGGAGCAATTCACCCCTCCACTTT. As protein: CASTITGSNSPLHF.

The rearrangement links TRBV2 to TRBJ1-5; unclear D gene. The length of the CDR3 is 14 residues. Germline values: CDR1 SNHLY, CDR2 FYNNEI. V dropped 6 bases and J dropped 3 bases, with 12 bases sitting between them. The CDR3 is CASSVGSINQPQHF. The CDR3 DNA reads TGTGCCAGCAGCGTGGGGAGTATCAATCAGCCCCAGCATTTT.

V is TRBV10-1 and J is TRBJ1-1; D is perhaps TRBD1 (5 bases). Germline assignment: CDR1 WNHNN and CDR2 SYGVQD (reference sequence). This CDR3 spans 14 amino acids. The ends were cut back, 0 bases at V and 5 bases at J, with 10 bases in the middle. CDR3 sequence (DNA): TGCGCCAGCAGTGAGTCGTCGGGGGGGACTGAAGCTTTCTTT. This translates into CASSESSGGTEAFF.

The chain employs TRBV27 and TRBJ1-1; D remains unclear. Between the trimmed V and J ends, which lost 4 bases and 11 bases, there was a span of 17 bases. CDR3 length: 13 residues. CDR1 MNHEY and CDR2 SMNVEV come from the germline V gene (reference sequence). The CDR3 sequence: CASSSPRRIGAFF. CDR3 sequence (DNA): TGTGCCAGCAGTTCCCCCCGGAGGATCGGGGCTTTCTTT.

CDR3 coding DNA: TGTGCCAGCAGCTCCCTCGCAGTAGGGGCAACTAATGAAAAACTGTTTTTT. It codes for CASSSLAVGATNEKLFF. This rearrangement joins TRBV7-3 to TRBJ1-4; the D gene is possibly TRBD1 (5 bases). V was clipped by 4 bases and J by 0 bases, with 15 bases between them. The CDR3 has 17 residues. Germline CDR1 reads SGHTA; CDR2 reads FQGTGA.